Listed below are T cell receptor beta chains from one sample, sequenced in a study of T cells in Graves' hyperthyroidism and ophthalmopathy. TCRdb fed the multiplex PCR reads into MiXCR, producing one record per CDR3 protein. The sample comprises nearly 110,000 distinct CDR3 sequences, roughly 15% of which are singletons, and 40% to 50% rests with the top ten. Sequencing was performed on blood. All receptors come from a woman between 45 and 65 years old with Graves' hyperthyroidism. Both conserved end residues are part of each CDR3. Fields, in order: J gene, clone size, V gene, D gene, CDR3 DNA, CDR3 protein. D genes are given only for firm matches. Expanded clones get a size class; other rows say once, few or many, or leave the size out.

TRBJ2-3,many,TRBV2,TRBD2,TGTGCCAGCAGTGTGGCGACTAGCGGGAAAAACACAGATACGCAGTATTTT,CASSVATSGKNTDTQYF
TRBJ1-6,NA,TRBV30,NA,TGTGCCTGGAGTGTTCACAGGACACCCCTCCACTTT,CAWSVHRTPLHF
TRBJ2-6,many,TRBV20-1,NA,TGCAGTGCTGAGGACGGCTTTACTGGGGCCAACGTCCTGACTTTC,CSAEDGFTGANVLTF
TRBJ2-1,many,TRBV7-9,TRBD2,TGTGCCAGCAGCCACCCGCTAGCGGAGGGGAGCTCCTACAATGAGCAGTTCTTC,CASSHPLAEGSSYNEQFF
TRBJ2-1,many,TRBV20-1,NA,TGCAGTGCCCGCTACTACAATGAGCAGTTCTTC,CSARYYNEQFF
TRBJ1-1,many,TRBV30,TRBD1,TGTGCCCTAGTCCGGGACAGGGTAGCTTTCTTT,CALVRDRVAFF
TRBJ1-1,NA,TRBV9,NA,TGTGCCAGCAGCCCCGCACCTGGGGCGGCTTTCTTT,CASSPAPGAAFF
TRBJ1-3,many,TRBV5-6,NA,TGTGCCAGCAGCTTGGTGTCCGGCAGGGAAAACACCATATATTTT,CASSLVSGRENTIYF
TRBJ2-5,many,TRBV11-1,TRBD1,TGTGCCAGCAGTCAATTTGACAGGGGGATCATGGAGACCCAGTACTTC,CASSQFDRGIMETQYF
TRBJ1-2,many,TRBV27,TRBD1,TGTGCCAGCAGTTTATCAGGGGGCCTGTATGGCTACACCTTC,CASSLSGGLYGYTF
TRBJ2-5,many,TRBV20-1,NA,TGCAGTGCTAGAGATCAGGGGGGGATTAGGGAGACCCAGTACTTC,CSARDQGGIRETQYF
TRBJ1-5,many,TRBV29-1,NA,TGCAGCGTTGACGACGGCGGTGGCGGGCCCCAGCATTTT,CSVDDGGGGPQHF
TRBJ2-5,NA,TRBV28,TRBD1,TGTGCCAGCAGTTCCGACAGGGGCTTAGGGACCCAGTACTTC,CASSSDRGLGTQYF
TRBJ2-5,many,TRBV6-5,TRBD1,TGTGCCAGCAGTTACTTCGCCGGGACAGGGGGCGCGGGGGAGACCCAGTACTTC,CASSYFAGTGGAGETQYF
TRBJ2-1,many,TRBV9,NA,TGTGCCAGCAGCCCCCGGACCCACTCCTACAATGAGCAGTTCTTC,CASSPRTHSYNEQFF
TRBJ2-2,many,TRBV7-8,TRBD2,TGTGCCAGCAGCCCCATGGGGACTAGCGGGATAGGAAACACCGGGGAGCTGTTTTTT,CASSPMGTSGIGNTGELFF
TRBJ2-5,NA,TRBV7-3,TRBD1,TGTGCCAGCGCGCCTACAGGGGTTTACGAGACCCAGTACTTC,CASAPTGVYETQYF
TRBJ2-2,many,TRBV27,TRBD1,TGTGCCAGCAGTTCCCCAGGGGGCCGCGGCACCGGGGAGCTGTTTTTT,CASSSPGGRGTGELFF
TRBJ1-1,many,TRBV2,NA,TGTGCCAGCAGTGAAACTATTTCAGATGAAGCTTTCTTT,CASSETISDEAFF
TRBJ1-5,many,TRBV19,NA,TGTGCCAGCAGGGGAAGCAATCAGCCCCAGCATTTT,CASRGSNQPQHF
TRBJ2-5,NA,TRBV24-1,NA,TGTGCCACCAGTGGTAGGCTCCAAGAGACCCAGTACTTC,CATSGRLQETQYF
TRBJ2-3,NA,TRBV6-2/TRBV6-3,TRBD2,TGTGCCAGCAGCCCGGGGGAGCGGGACACAGATACGCAGTATTTT,CASSPGERDTDTQYF
TRBJ1-1,NA,TRBV6-4,NA,TGTGCCAGCAGTACAACACGGGGAGGATTCACTGAAGCTTTCTTT,CASSTTRGGFTEAFF
TRBJ1-2,many,TRBV7-6,NA,TGTGCCAGCAGCTTAGGAATGCGAGATGGCTACACCTTC,CASSLGMRDGYTF
TRBJ2-1,many,TRBV2,TRBD2,TGTGCCAGCAGTGGGAGGACTAGCGGGACTATCTACAATGAGCAGTTCTTC,CASSGRTSGTIYNEQFF
TRBJ2-3,many,TRBV7-8,NA,TGTGCCAGCAGCTTAGCTCAAGATACGCAGTATTTT,CASSLAQDTQYF
TRBJ2-1,many,TRBV11-2,TRBD2,TGTGCCAGCAGCTGGTCAGCGGGAGTCAATGAGCAGTTCTTC,CASSWSAGVNEQFF
TRBJ2-6,many,TRBV6-1,TRBD2,TGTGCCAGCAGACGAAGACTAGCGGGAGGATCTGGGGCCAACGTCCTGACTTTC,CASRRRLAGGSGANVLTF
TRBJ1-2,many,TRBV19,NA,TGTGCCAGTAGTATCTACGGAAACTATGGCTACACCTTC,CASSIYGNYGYTF
TRBJ1-2,many,TRBV7-2,NA,TGTGCCAGCAGCTTAAGGGGGAATCAGAACTATGGCTACACCTTC,CASSLRGNQNYGYTF
TRBJ2-1,once,TRBV28,TRBD1,TGTGCCAGCAGTCTCCGGACAGGGGAGAACAATGAGCAGTTCTTC,CASSLRTGENNEQFF
TRBJ2-7,NA,TRBV10-3,TRBD1,TGTGCCGTCGGGACAGGGAGCTCCTACGAGCAGTACTTC,CAVGTGSSYEQYF
TRBJ1-1,many,TRBV7-9,NA,TGTGCCAGCAGCTTACAGGGAGGGACTGAAGCTTTCTTT,CASSLQGGTEAFF
TRBJ2-1,NA,TRBV20-1,NA,TGCAGTGCTAGTGTTGTTCTCAATGAGCAGTTCTTC,CSASVVLNEQFF
TRBJ2-1,many,TRBV7-3,NA,TGTGCCAGCAGTTATACCCCCTACAATGAGCAGTTCTTC,CASSYTPYNEQFF
TRBJ2-3,many,TRBV20-1,NA,TGCAGTGCTAGAGACGGGACCTCTAGCACAGATACGCAGTATTTT,CSARDGTSSTDTQYF
TRBJ2-1,NA,TRBV29-1,NA,TGCAGCATCAGGAGTGGGAATTCCTACAATGAGCAGTTCTTC,CSIRSGNSYNEQFF
TRBJ1-2,many,TRBV7-8,NA,TGTGCCAGCAGCTTAGTGGTGGACCGTGGCTACACCTTC,CASSLVVDRGYTF
TRBJ2-7,NA,TRBV12-3/TRBV12-4,TRBD1,TGTGCCAGCAGTTCTAGGACAGGGCACTCCTACGAGCAGTACTTC,CASSSRTGHSYEQYF
TRBJ2-1,NA,TRBV9,NA,TGTGCCAGCAGCGTAGATTGGTTCTCTGGGGCCAATGAGCAGTTCTTC,CASSVDWFSGANEQFF
TRBJ1-1,many,TRBV7-9,NA,TGTGCCAGCAGCTCGGGCCCTGTAGCTTTCTTT,CASSSGPVAFF
TRBJ2-1,NA,TRBV12-3/TRBV12-4,TRBD2,TGTGCCAGCTTACTCGGGACTAGCGGGGGAAATGAGCAGTTCTTC,CASLLGTSGGNEQFF
TRBJ2-1,many,TRBV12-3/TRBV12-4,TRBD2,TGTGCCAGCAGGACTAGCGGGTTTTTCGATGAGCAGTTCTTC,CASRTSGFFDEQFF
TRBJ1-6,many,TRBV20-1,NA,TGCAGTGCTAGAGACCGCGGACAAGCATATTCACCCCTCCACTTT,CSARDRGQAYSPLHF
TRBJ2-5,many,TRBV28,NA,TGTGCCAGCAGTATAGGACAGTCGGGGGAGACCCAGTACTTC,CASSIGQSGETQYF
TRBJ2-1,many,TRBV2,TRBD1,TGTGCCAGCAGTGGACAGGGGCGGATCTACAATGAGCAGTTCTTC,CASSGQGRIYNEQFF
TRBJ2-7,once,TRBV2,TRBD2,TGTGCCAGCAGGCGGGGGGGGAGCTACGAGCAGTACTTC,CASRRGGSYEQYF
TRBJ2-1,many,TRBV29-1,NA,TGCAGCGTTGCCCCTCTAGCGAGCTACAATGAGCAGTTCTTC,CSVAPLASYNEQFF
TRBJ2-3,few,TRBV29-1,NA,TGCAGCGTTGAAGGCTCAGGGGTGGCAGATACGCAGTATTTT,CSVEGSGVADTQYF
TRBJ2-5,NA,TRBV4-1,NA,TGCGCCAGCAGCCAAGAGAGGGCGACGGAGACCCAGTACTTC,CASSQERATETQYF
TRBJ2-3,many,TRBV28,NA,TGTGCCAGCAGTTCCCCAGGGTTCCCCACAGATACGCAGTATTTT,CASSSPGFPTDTQYF
TRBJ2-1,many,TRBV24-1,TRBD2,TGTGCCACCAGTGAATTTCTAGCGGGGGGTTACAATGAGCAGTTCTTC,CATSEFLAGGYNEQFF